These 27 T cell receptor beta chains share one sample of origin, sequenced in a study of Ad26.COV2.S vaccination and SARS-CoV-2 variants. Here immunoSEQ multiplex PCR was the method, and the copy in TCRdb shows in-frame clones only, minus some. The table includes roughly 500,000 clones, 89% detected once. Treatment meaning: roughly 20 received Ad26.COV2.S at low or high dose, single or two shots; a few received placebo; per-sample allocation not given. Sampling was performed 63 days after the first vaccine or placebo injection. Sequences were derived from peripheral blood, sampled in a trial of Ad26.COV2.S vaccine versus placebo. All receptors come from a person between 18 and 65 years old who received the Ad26.COV2.S COVID-19 vaccine or a placebo.

The genes are TRBV5-4 and TRBJ2-1, with 8 bases fitting TRBD2. The CDR3 runs 17 residues. V lost 3 bases and J lost 3; bases outside the gene matches: 11. Germline values: CDR1 SGHNT, CDR2 YYREEE (reference sequence). The DNA for the CDR3 is TGTGCCAGCAGCTCCTGGCGGGGGGAACCGGGCTACAATGAGCAGTTCTTC. Encoded protein: CASSSWRGEPGYNEQFF.

This rearrangement joins TRBV18 to TRBJ2-2; 7 bases agree with TRBD2. CDR3 length equals 15 residues. V shed 3 bases and J 5 bases; nucleotides not matched to a gene: 6. Germline CDR1 KGHSH, CDR2 LQKENI. CDR3: CASSPAGVGTGELFF. DNA for the CDR3: TGTGCCAGCTCACCTGCGGGAGTTGGGACCGGGGAGCTGTTTTTT.

The chain joins TRBV9 to TRBJ2-2; 8 bases line up with TRBD1. Germline trimming cut 3 bases from V and 6 bases from J; bases unmatched to any gene: 7. The CDR3 extends over 15 amino acids. Germline V lookup: CDR1 SGDLS, CDR2 YYNGEE. This chain's CDR3 is CASSAGQGQPGELFF. The DNA of the CDR3 is TGTGCCAGCAGCGCTGGACAGGGTCAACCCGGGGAGCTGTTTTTT. The full variable domain, in which reference TRBV9 and TRBJ2-2 provide the parts outside the CDR3, is DSGVTQTPKHLITATGQRVTLRCSPRSGDLSVYWYQQSLDQGLQFLIQYYNGEERAKGNILERFSAQQFPDLHSELNLSSLELGDSALYFCASSAGQGQPGELFFGEGSRLTVL.

This clone has more than one count but fewer than ten. The junction departs from germline at one end; a sequencing error may be responsible. The chain joins TRBV6-5 to TRBJ1-1, with 9 positions matching TRBD1. Germline V gene sequence: CDR1 MNHEY, CDR2 SVGAGI. The CDR3 is 11 residues long. CDR3 in amino acids: CASRTGGAFSF. DNA for the CDR3: TGTGCCAGCAGAACAGGGGGCGCATTTTCCTTT.

This clone was picked up one time. The rearrangement uses TRBV19 and TRBJ1-1; the D is unclear. The CDR3 totals 17 residues. Germline values: CDR1 LNHDA, CDR2 SQIVND (reference sequence). V was pared by 5 bases and J by 4 bases, with 23 bases between. CDR3 sequence reads: CASSSLLRARRTTEAFF. In nucleotides, the CDR3 is TGTGCCAGTAGTTCGCTCCTCCGGGCAAGACGAACCACTGAAGCTTTCTTT.

This chain connects TRBV12-5 to TRBJ1-1, with no clear D. With 6 bases removed from V and 0 bases from J, the gap between germline ends came to 8 bases. Germline CDR1 is LGHNT and CDR2 is FRNRAP. This CDR3 comprises 13 residues. CDR3 nucleotide sequence: TGTGCTAGTGGAGTACTGATGAACACTGAAGCTTTCTTT. Translation: CASGVLMNTEAFF.

V usage is TRBV9 and J usage is TRBJ1-2, with 7 bases aligning to TRBD1. This CDR3 has 14 amino acids. Germline V gives CDR1 SGDLS, CDR2 YYNGEE. V was clipped by 4 bases and J by 8 bases; unmatched bases: 11. The CDR3: CASSPRTGEGGYTF. In DNA form, the CDR3 reads TGTGCCAGCAGCCCCCGGACAGGTGAAGGGGGCTACACCTTC. The complete variable domain, with remaining parts taken from reference TRBV9 and TRBJ1-2, reads DSGVTQTPKHLITATGQRVTLRCSPRSGDLSVYWYQQSLDQGLQFLIQYYNGEERAKGNILERFSAQQFPDLHSELNLSSLELGDSALYFCASSPRTGEGGYTFGSGTRLTVV.

The V gene is TRBV7-2, the J gene TRBJ1-2; D is unclear. Trimming removed 1 base from V and 5 bases from J, with 11 bases in between. From germline, CDR1 is SGHTA and CDR2 FQGNSA. This CDR3 is 14 amino acids long. Here the CDR3 DNA reads TGTGCCAGCAGCTTAGGGAATGGGGAATATGGCTACACCTTC. Amino acid sequence: CASSLGNGEYGYTF.

The genes are TRBV5-1 and TRBJ2-7, with D uncertain. Germline V lookup: CDR1 SGHRS, CDR2 YFSETQ. This CDR3 is built from 14 residues. V was cut by 0 bases and J by 3 bases, with 10 bases left in between. CDR3 nucleotides: TGCGCCAGCAGCTTGGTAGTATCGGGCTACGAGCAGTACGTC. It translates to CASSLVVSGYEQYV.

The V and J genes are TRBV30 and TRBJ2-6; D possibly corresponds to TRBD1 (6 bases). This CDR3 is built from 16 residues. Germline V gene lookup returns CDR1 GTSNPN and CDR2 SVGIG (reference sequence). The V end was cut by 1 base, the J end by 4 bases, with 14 bases between. This chain's CDR3 is CAWSESPGAGANVLTF. The DNA for the CDR3 is TGTGCCTGGAGTGAATCCCCAGGGGCCGGGGCCAACGTCCTGACTTTC.

CDR3: CASSTPGAPGENTQYF. As DNA, the CDR3 is TGTGCCAGTAGTACCCCCGGCGCCCCGGGGGAAAATACGCAGTATTTT. The genes are TRBV19 and TRBJ2-3; D might be TRBD2 (6 bases). The germline CDR1 and CDR2 sequences are LNHDA and SQIVND (reference sequence). The CDR3 is 16 amino acids. The V and J ends lost 4 bases and 7 bases respectively, with 21 bases between them.

J is TRBJ2-7 and V is TRBV6-6, with D uncertain. V was cut by 0 bases and J by 3 bases, with 9 bases left in between. Germline lookup yields CDR1 MNHNY and CDR2 SVGAGI (reference sequence). The CDR3 runs 14 residues. The CDR3 sequence: CASSYSSGNYEQYV. CDR3 nucleotides: TGTGCCAGCAGTTACTCATCCGGAAACTACGAGCAGTACGTC.

The V call is TRBV27, the J call TRBJ2-7; possible D gene TRBD1, 6 bases. Germline CDR1 and CDR2: MNHEY and SMNVEV (reference sequence). V was pared by 5 bases and J by 2 bases, with 10 bases between. The CDR3 length is 13 residues. The CDR3: CASSDRIPYEQYF. The CDR3 DNA sequence: TGTGCCAGCAGTGACAGGATCCCCTACGAGCAGTACTTC.

This chain uses TRBV11-2 with TRBJ2-2; no reliable D call. Trimming shortened V by 4 bases and J by 4 bases, and 16 bases separated the two germline ends. This CDR3 has 16 residues. Germline V gives CDR1 SGHAT, CDR2 FQNNGV. CDR3 nucleotides: TGTGCCAGCAGCTCCAGGTGGTCCCTGGGCACCGGGGAGCTGTTTTTT. Its translation: CASSSRWSLGTGELFF.

The chain carries TRBV6-5 and TRBJ1-2, with unresolved D. The CDR3 contains 14 residues. CDR1 is MNHEY and CDR2 is SVGAGI in the germline V gene. V lost 6 bases and J 3 bases, leaving 14 bases between the germline ends. In DNA, the CDR3 is TGTGCCAGCAGACGGCTGGGCCCCTACTATGGCTACACCTTC. This gives the protein CASRRLGPYYGYTF.

The rearrangement uses TRBV7-2 and TRBJ1-1; the D gene is possibly TRBD1 (6 bases). Germline assignment: CDR1 SGHTA and CDR2 FQGNSA. The CDR3 runs to 15 residues. The V and J ends lost 3 bases and 0 bases respectively, with 11 bases between them. CDR3 in amino acids: CASSFAGTLNTEAFF. The CDR3 coding sequence is TGTGCCAGCAGCTTCGCCGGGACACTGAACACTGAAGCTTTCTTT.

The CDR3 sequence: CASGLGQYSNQPQHF. In DNA, the CDR3 is TGTGCTAGTGGTTTGGGACAGTATAGCAATCAGCCCCAGCATTTT. The rearrangement joins TRBV12-5 to TRBJ1-5, with TRBD1 as a possible D gene (5 bases). Germline CDR1 is LGHNT and CDR2 is FRNRAP. Trimming removed 1 base at V and 0 bases at J, with 7 bases between. The CDR3 extends over 15 amino acids.

This chain uses TRBV5-1 with TRBJ1-5; TRBD1 aligns across 10 bases. From germline, CDR1 is SGHRS and CDR2 YFSETQ. This CDR3 is 14 amino acids long. Losses at the gene ends were 3 bases for V and 6 bases for J; bases not matched to a gene: 3. The CDR3 is CASSSGTGVQPQHF. The CDR3 DNA reads TGCGCCAGCAGCTCCGGGACAGGGGTTCAGCCCCAGCATTTT.

The chain uses TRBV5-1 and TRBJ1-1, with D possibly TRBD1 on 6 matching bases. Germline CDR1 is SGHRS and CDR2 is YFSETQ. The CDR3 covers 13 residues. Deletions cut 5 bases from V and 7 bases from J, with 15 bases between. The CDR3 coding sequence is TGCGCCAGCAGTTATACAGGGTACGGTGAAGCTTTCTTT. Protein sequence: CASSYTGYGEAFF. The complete variable domain, with remaining parts taken from reference TRBV5-1 and TRBJ1-1, reads KAGVTQTPRYLIKTRGQQVTLSCSPISGHRSVSWYQQTPGQGLQFLFEYFSETQRNKGNFPGRFSGRQFSNSRSEMNVSTLELGDSALYLCASSYTGYGEAFFGQGTRLTVV.

CDR3 region: CASSNHRGGDEQFF. The CDR3 nucleotides read TGTGCCAGCAGCAATCACAGGGGAGGCGATGAGCAGTTCTTC. This chain uses TRBV7-3 with TRBJ2-1; D may be TRBD1 (7 bases). Per germline, CDR1 SGHTA and CDR2 FQGTGA. V was trimmed by 5 bases and J by 8 bases, leaving 16 bases between them. This CDR3 is built from 14 residues.

The chain recombines TRBV28 with TRBJ2-3, with 9 bases that match TRBD1. Looked up from germline, CDR1 is MDHEN and CDR2 is SYDVKM. This CDR3 has 16 amino acids. The junction had 10 bases not matched to a gene; V was cut back by 6 bases and J by 3 bases. The CDR3 loop reads CASRPVPGQGTDTQYF. CDR3 nucleotides: TGTGCCAGCAGACCAGTCCCGGGACAGGGTACAGATACGCAGTATTTT.

The chain recombines TRBV25-1 with TRBJ1-3; tentative D call: TRBD1 (6 bases). Germline CDR1 reads MGHDK; CDR2 reads SYGVNS. V was cut by 10 bases and J by 4 bases, with 17 bases left in between. The CDR3 contains 14 residues. The CDR3 DNA is TGTGCCACCGCCCTGGGGGGCGAGGGAAACACCATATATTTT. This gives the protein CATALGGEGNTIYF.

The J gene is TRBJ1-5, the V gene TRBV20-1; 8 bases fit TRBD1. The CDR3 contains 14 residues. Germline CDR1 is DFQATT and CDR2 is SNEGSKA (reference sequence). V lost 3 bases, J lost 7 bases, and 8 bases stayed unmatched. CDR3: CSASNRGNYQPQHF. CDR3 in DNA: TGCAGTGCTAGTAACAGGGGGAATTACCAGCCCCAGCATTTT.

The gene calls are TRBV5-8 and TRBJ2-4; D remains ambiguous. Deletions cut 1 base from V and 0 bases from J, with 17 bases between. Germline CDR1 reads SGHTS; CDR2 reads YDEGEE. The CDR3 has 18 residues. The CDR3 DNA sequence: TGTGCCAGCAGCTTGAGGGTTTACAGTATAGAAGCCAAAAACATTCAGTACTTC. It encodes CASSLRVYSIEAKNIQYF.

The V call is TRBV4-3, the J call TRBJ1-1, with D possibly matching TRBD1 (5 bases). The CDR3 extends over 12 amino acids. V shed 8 bases and J shed 5 bases, with 12 bases lying between them. Looked up from germline, CDR1 is LGHNA and CDR2 is YSLEER. The DNA of the CDR3 is TGCGCCAGCTCCGTCGGGACTACTGAAGCTTTCTTT. Its translation is CASSVGTTEAFF.

The rearrangement uses TRBV4-3 and TRBJ2-1; possible D gene TRBD2, 6 bases. The CDR3 consists of 16 residues. The ends were cut back, 1 base at V and 5 bases at J, with 15 bases in the middle. Germline CDR1 LGHNA, CDR2 YSLEER. DNA for the CDR3: TGCGCCAGCAGCCAAGCCCAGCCTAGCGAGAACAATGAGCAGTTCTTC. Translation gives CASSQAQPSENNEQFF.

This clone was counted a single time. The chain links TRBV11-3 to TRBJ2-7; D is unclear. The germline V and J ends were trimmed by 2 bases and 6 bases, with 11 bases remaining between them. CDR1 is SGHNT and CDR2 is YENEEA in the germline V gene. The CDR3 is 13 amino acids. The DNA for the CDR3 is TGTGCCAGCAGCTTAAGAGGTCATCTCGAGCAGTACGTC. Translation: CASSLRGHLEQYV.